This T cell receptor beta chain was obtained from a study of OX40 agonist ivuxolimab in advanced cancers. In the study overall: Ivuxolimab is an agonistic anti-OX40 (CD134) antibody, and patients were treated with it.

The V end was cut by 6 bases, the J end by 4 bases, with 15 bases between. The CDR3 has 14 residues. Looked up from germline, CDR1 is ENHRY and CDR2 is SYGVKD. Study-wide findings and caveats: Among patients with partial responses at 0.1-3.0 mg/kg, clonal expansion was among the lowest.

As for this clone: Its antigen remains unknown.

TCRdb's copy holds only in-frame clones and misses some; the assay was immunoSEQ multiplex PCR. The table includes about 62,000 clones, approximately 88% detected once. The receptor comes from an adult with an advanced solid tumor such as melanoma, head and neck, liver or kidney cancer. Sample: CD4+ or CD8+ T cells sorted from blood, taken in a trial of the OX40 agonist ivuxolimab. This rearrangement joins TRBV10-3 to TRBJ1-1; possibly TRBD1 for D (5 bases). CDR3 DNA: TGTGCCATCAGACATATGTTGGACACCACTGAAGCTTTCTTT. This gives the protein CAIRHMLDTTEAFF.